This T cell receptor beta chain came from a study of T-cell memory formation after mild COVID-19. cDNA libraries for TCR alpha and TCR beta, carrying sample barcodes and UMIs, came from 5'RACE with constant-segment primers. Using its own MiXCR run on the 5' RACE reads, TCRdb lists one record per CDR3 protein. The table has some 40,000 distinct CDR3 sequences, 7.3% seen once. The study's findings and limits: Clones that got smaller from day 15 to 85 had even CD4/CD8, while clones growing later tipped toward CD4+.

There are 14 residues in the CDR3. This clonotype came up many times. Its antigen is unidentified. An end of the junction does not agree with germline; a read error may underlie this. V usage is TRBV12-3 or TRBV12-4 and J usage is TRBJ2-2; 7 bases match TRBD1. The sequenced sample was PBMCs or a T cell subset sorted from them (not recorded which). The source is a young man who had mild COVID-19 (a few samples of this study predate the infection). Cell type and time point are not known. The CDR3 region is CASSPTGNPGELFF. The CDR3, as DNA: TGTGCCAGCAGCCCGACAGGGAACCCCGGGGAGCTGTTTTTT.